The 11 T cell receptor beta chains below were found in one sample sequenced in a study of blood T cell repertoires in COVID-19. The data were produced by immunoSEQ multiplex PCR, yet TCRdb's version contains in-frame clones alone and is incomplete. The sample consists of 340,000 or so clones, 80% to 90% of them appearing once. The material sequenced was peripheral blood. These receptors were taken from a man between 25 and 39 years old with active or convalescent COVID-19.

The genes are TRBV6-5 and TRBJ2-7; 12 bases are shared with TRBD1. The CDR3 is made up of 14 amino acids. Per germline, CDR1 MNHEY and CDR2 SVGAGI. V lost 8 bases and J lost 3; bases outside the gene matches: 5. The CDR3 DNA reads as TGTGCCAGCGGGCGGGACAGGGGGCACTACGAGCAGTACTTC. Translating it yields CASGRDRGHYEQYF.

The chain employs TRBV2 and TRBJ2-1; the match to TRBD2 covers 11 bases. This CDR3 comprises 14 residues. Germline CDR1 and CDR2: SNHLY and FYNNEI. With V trimmed by 6 bases and J by 8 bases, 6 bases remained unmatched. In DNA form, the CDR3 reads TGTGCCAGCAGGGGAACTAGCGGGAGCGATGAGCAGTTCTTC. This sequence encodes CASRGTSGSDEQFF.

J is TRBJ1-2 and V is TRBV24-1; D is perhaps TRBD1 (6 bases). The CDR3 has 12 residues. The V end was cut by 7 bases, the J end by 2 bases, with 7 bases between. In germline, CDR1 is KGHDR, CDR2 SFDVKD. CDR3 sequence: CATRDRNYGYTF. The CDR3 DNA follows: TGTGCCACCAGGGACAGAAACTATGGCTACACCTTC.

The genes are TRBV9 and TRBJ1-4; the match to TRBD1 covers 7 bases. The junction had 3 bases not matched to a gene; V was cut back by 2 bases and J by 2 bases. Looked up from germline, CDR1 is SGDLS and CDR2 is YYNGEE. CDR3 length: 15 residues. The CDR3 sequence: CASSVGGQTNEKLFF. DNA of the CDR3: TGTGCCAGCAGCGTGGGGGGACAGACTAATGAAAAACTGTTTTTT.

The V gene is TRBV2, the J gene TRBJ1-2; a possible D gene is TRBD1 (5 bases). The V end lost 4 bases, the J end lost 5 bases, and 8 bases lay between the germline ends. This CDR3 has 12 amino acids. CDR1 is SNHLY and CDR2 is FYNNEI in the germline V gene. CDR3: CASSVGVYGYTF. The CDR3 DNA reads TGTGCCAGCAGTGTAGGGGTGTATGGCTACACCTTC. The variable domain in full, with the rest retrieved from reference TRBV2 and TRBJ1-2, is EPEVTQTPSHQVTQMGQEVILRCVPISNHLYFYWYRQILGQKVEFLVSFYNNEISEKSEIFDDQFSVERPDGSNFTLKIRSTKLEDSAMYFCASSVGVYGYTFGSGTRLTVV.

This sequence joins TRBV7-3 and TRBJ1-4; tentatively, D is TRBD1 (5 bases). The CDR3 contains 14 residues. Trimming removed 8 bases from V and 8 bases from J, with 18 bases in between. CDR1 SGHTA and CDR2 FQGTGA come from the germline V gene. CDR3: CASRDCPEGEKLFF. The CDR3 region has the DNA TGTGCCAGCCGGGACTGTCCGGAGGGGGAAAAACTGTTTTTT.

The V and J genes are TRBV19 and TRBJ2-3, with TRBD2 matching over 9 bases. The germline gives CDR1 LNHDA, CDR2 SQIVND (reference sequence). V lost 7 bases and J lost 4; bases outside the gene matches: 12. The CDR3 is 16 amino acids. The CDR3: CASTSLKTSGSDTQYF. For the CDR3, the DNA is TGTGCCAGTACCAGTCTGAAGACTAGCGGATCAGATACGCAGTATTTT.

The rearrangement links TRBV5-1 to TRBJ1-1; D remains ambiguous. Per germline, CDR1 SGHRS and CDR2 YFSETQ. The CDR3 runs to 15 residues. Trimming removed 4 bases from V and 4 bases from J, with 17 bases in between. Here the CDR3 DNA reads TGCGCCAGCAGCCCCCGGCACGGAGGAGGCACTGAAGCTTTCTTT. It yields the protein CASSPRHGGGTEAFF.

The gene calls are TRBV30 and TRBJ2-1; TRBD2 agrees at 7 bases. CDR3 length equals 14 residues. Germline CDR1 and CDR2: GTSNPN and SVGIG (reference sequence). CDR3 loop: CASEGGAGYNEQFF. The CDR3 DNA is TGTGCTTCGGAGGGAGGGGCCGGCTACAATGAGCAGTTCTTC.

This chain connects TRBV19 to TRBJ1-5, with 7 bases lining up with TRBD1. V was pared by 7 bases and J by 2 bases, with 8 bases of the junction left unmatched. The CDR3 has 15 amino acids. Germline V gene data show CDR1 as LNHDA and CDR2 as SQIVND (reference sequence). The CDR3 region has the DNA TGTGCCAGTACCTCGACAGGGACGGGCAATCAGCCCCAGCATTTT. Amino acids: CASTSTGTGNQPQHF.

Note on this clone: Additional DNA sequences in this sample encode the identical CDR3. J is TRBJ1-1 and V is TRBV7-3; 10 bases line up with TRBD1. V gave up 5 bases and J gave up 4 bases; unmatched junction bases: 4. Germline V gives CDR1 SGHTA, CDR2 FQGTGA. The CDR3 extends over 14 amino acids. The CDR3: CASSPTGGRTEAFF. The CDR3 region has the DNA TGTGCCAGCAGCCCGACAGGGGGCCGCACTGAAGCTTTCTTT.